In this sample, the clone carrying this T cell receptor (beta chain) turned up a few times. CDR3 length: 15 residues. Germline CDR1 SGDLS, CDR2 YYNGEE. Trimming cost V 0 bases and J 4 bases; bases outside gene matches: 2. The source of the sample is a study of cytomegalovirus exposure and HLA in healthy donors. Both 60 Vbeta primers and 13 Jbeta primers went into the PCR. Profiling relied on immunoSEQ multiplex PCR, and the TCRdb table lists in-frame clones only, not all of them. The sample lists fewer than 200,000 clones; 75% were seen once. The receptor was isolated from a male donor in good health and CMV-seronegative. The rearrangement links TRBV9 to TRBJ2-1, with TRBD1 identical over 9 bases. Sequencing input: PBMCs. CDR3 region: CASSVAGTGYNEQFF. The CDR3 nucleotides are TGTGCCAGCAGCGTAGCGGGGACAGGGTACAATGAGCAGTTCTTC.